This T cell receptor (beta chain) was documented in a study of cytomegalovirus exposure and HLA in healthy donors. PCR involved 60 Vbeta and 13 Jbeta primers. The table came from immunoSEQ multiplex PCR; TCRdb's copy has only in-frame clones and leaves some out. The data show about 170,000 clones, approximately 71% seen once. The sample holds a few counts of this clone. The antigen remains undetermined. The study's findings and limits: CMV antigen specificity was confirmed in vitro for a few CMV-associated chains. In a later analysis, most CMV-associated TCR beta chains appeared HLA-restricted.

Sequencing was performed on PBMCs. The sequence was collected from a girl under 18 in good health and CMV-seronegative.

CDR3: CASSPTGSSYNEQFF. The CDR3 DNA follows: TGTGCCAGCAGCCCAACAGGGAGTTCCTACAATGAGCAGTTCTTC. The J gene is TRBJ2-1, the V gene TRBV11-3; D may be TRBD1 (6 bases). V was trimmed by 5 bases and J by 1 base, leaving 12 bases between them. Germline lookup yields CDR1 SGHNT and CDR2 YENEEA. The CDR3 is 15 residues long.